Below, one TCR beta chain is given with its context. Antigen: not known. 60 Vbeta and 13 Jbeta primers were used in PCR. In the study's own analysis: About 10 million shared chains were among around 78 million unique TCR beta chains counted in a later analysis. The data were produced by immunoSEQ multiplex PCR, yet TCRdb's version contains in-frame clones alone and is incomplete. V and J calls and clone size come straight from that table; D and trimming were deduced from the DNA. The sample has around 140,000 clones. Germline V gene data show CDR1 as MNHNS and CDR2 as SASEGT. The CDR3 runs to 15 residues. V dropped 6 bases and J dropped 3 bases, with 15 bases sitting between them. This record belongs to a study of cytomegalovirus exposure and HLA in healthy donors. Findings and limits, study-wide: Sequencing likely produced, as an artifact, a cluster of highly shared sequence variants.

This chain connects TRBV6-1 to TRBJ1-5; perhaps TRBD1 as D (6 bases). Sequencing used PBMCs. This TCR derives from a woman aged 40 to 49 in good health and CMV-seronegative. This chain's CDR3 is CASRRPQGVNQPQHF. CDR3 DNA: TGTGCCAGCAGGCGCCCACAGGGAGTCAATCAGCCCCAGCATTTT.